The present T cell receptor beta chain was sequenced within a study of beta chain features in type 1 diabetes. The overall study: In age, gender and cell yields, patients were similar to healthy donors.

CD4+ naive, central memory, regulatory and stem cell-like memory cells were sorted via CD45RO/CCR7/CD25/CD127/CD95/CD27. Each population that was sorted was more than 95% pure. Germline lookup yields CDR1 SQVTM and CDR2 ANQGSEA. This CDR3 region has 13 residues. With V trimmed by 3 bases and J by 0 bases, 2 bases remained unmatched. Study results and limitations: A moderate, significant TCRB CDR3 shortening appeared in type 1 diabetes across four CD4+ subsets. Healthy donors had naive, central memory and Treg TCRB repertoires that appeared less similar than those seen among patients.

With regard to this clone: The antigen remains undetermined.

Isolated RNA was reverse transcribed in full, so expressed TCRB transcripts were sequenced. The table came from immunoSEQ multiplex PCR; TCRdb's copy has only in-frame clones and leaves some out. The sample includes 630,000 or so clones, over 12% of them seen just once. This sequence joins TRBV29-1 and TRBJ2-7; 7 bases map to TRBD1. This TCR derives from a man aged 18-30 years with type 1 diabetes. The sequencing sample was made of naive CD4+ T cells from blood. CDR3 nucleotide sequence: TGCAGCGTTGACCGGGACAGCTCCTACGAGCAGTACTTC. Its protein product is CSVDRDSSYEQYF.